A single sample is the source of the 26 T cell receptor beta chains below, sequenced in a study of blood T cell repertoires in COVID-19. Clones were read by immunoSEQ multiplex PCR, and TCRdb kept only the in-frame ones, dropping some. There are over 35,000 clones in the sample; 80% to 90% occur only once, and roughly 4.3% lies in the top ten. The specimen was peripheral blood. The receptors shown here come from a man aged 40-50 years with COVID-19, enrolled during active disease.

The V and J genes are TRBV2 and TRBJ1-2, with D perhaps matching TRBD1 (6 bases). This CDR3 comprises 15 residues. Trimming pared 2 bases from V and 8 bases from J, leaving 18 bases between. Germline-derived CDR1 and CDR2 are SNHLY and FYNNEI. The CDR3 region has the DNA TGTGCCAGCAGTGAAAGCCGGGACACCTATAAAGGCTACACCTTC. Its protein product is CASSESRDTYKGYTF.

This chain links TRBV4-1 with TRBJ2-1; 9 bases match TRBD2. The junction had 19 bases not matched to a gene; V was cut back by 1 base and J by 9 bases. CDR1 and CDR2 from the germline V gene are MGHRA and YSYEKL. There are 19 residues in the CDR3. CDR3 loop: CASSQVPRLRASGTREQFF. The CDR3 DNA follows: TGCGCCAGCAGCCAAGTTCCGAGGCTGAGGGCTAGCGGGACCCGTGAGCAGTTCTTC.

Here the CDR3 reads CASSEGQGTREQYF. Here the CDR3 DNA reads TGTGCCAGTAGTGAGGGACAGGGGACAAGGGAGCAGTACTTC. The chain links TRBV19 to TRBJ2-7, with 10 bases aligning to TRBD1. The CDR3 is 14 amino acids. CDR1 LNHDA and CDR2 SQIVND come from the germline V gene (reference sequence). V shed 5 bases, J shed 7 bases, and the junction held 8 bases outside the gene matches.

This clone was seen only once. V usage is TRBV25-1 and J usage is TRBJ1-1; D might be TRBD1 (5 bases). CDR1 is MGHDK, CDR2 SYGVNS, per germline. The V end was cut by 1 base, the J end by 10 bases, with 13 bases between. The CDR3 has 13 amino acids. This chain's CDR3 is CASSESLIGAAFF. The CDR3 bases are TGTGCCAGCAGTGAATCTTTAATAGGGGCAGCTTTCTTT.

This chain links TRBV6-5 with TRBJ1-1; D not resolved. The CDR3 covers 12 residues. V was clipped by 5 bases and J by 1 base, with 5 bases between them. From germline, CDR1 is MNHEY and CDR2 SVGAGI. This CDR3 reads CASSRQNTEAFF. The DNA for the CDR3 is TGTGCCAGCAGTCGACAGAACACTGAAGCTTTCTTT.

The V and J genes are TRBV25-1 and TRBJ2-7; 8 positions match TRBD1. Germline V CDR1 and CDR2: MGHDK, SYGVNS. The CDR3 runs to 17 residues. The V segment lost 2 bases and the J segment 3 bases; nucleotides outside the gene matches: 12. The CDR3 is CASSEGGQGALSYEQYF. CDR3 nucleotides: TGTGCCAGCAGTGAAGGGGGCCAGGGGGCTTTAAGCTACGAGCAGTACTTC.

The chain's CDR3 is CASSNGRGVYEQYF. As DNA, the CDR3 is TGTGCCAGCTCAAACGGACGGGGGGTCTACGAGCAGTACTTC. V usage is TRBV6-5 and J usage is TRBJ2-7, with 7 bases fitting TRBD2. The germline CDR1 and CDR2 sequences are MNHEY and SVGAGI. Germline trimming cut 8 bases from V and 3 bases from J; bases unmatched to any gene: 10. CDR3 size: 14 residues.

This clone was seen only a few times. CDR3 protein: CASSPGQGKETQYF. The DNA for the CDR3 is TGCGCCAGCAGCCCGGGACAGGGGAAGGAGACCCAGTACTTC. The V call is TRBV5-1, the J call TRBJ2-5, with 10 bases identical to TRBD1. There are 14 residues in the CDR3. Germline CDR1 is SGHRS and CDR2 is YFSETQ. Trimming removed 4 bases from V and 5 bases from J; junction bases left unmatched: 5.

The chain combines TRBV30 with TRBJ1-5; D may be TRBD1 (6 bases). The V and J ends lost 2 bases and 0 bases respectively, with 8 bases between them. Germline-derived CDR1 and CDR2 are GTSNPN and SVGIG (reference sequence). The CDR3 consists of 14 residues. CDR3 in DNA: TGTGCCTGGAGTCTACAGGGTAGCAATCAGCCCCAGCATTTT. It is translated as CAWSLQGSNQPQHF.

This clone is deemed medium-sized. V is TRBV27 and J is TRBJ2-3; D is unclear. The CDR3 is made up of 12 amino acids. V gave up 4 bases and J gave up 11 bases, with 13 bases separating them. Germline lookup yields CDR1 MNHEY and CDR2 SMNVEV (reference sequence). CDR3 region: CASSSNEARQYF. In DNA, the CDR3 is TGTGCCAGCAGTTCTAACGAGGCGAGGCAGTATTTT.

This clone appeared once. The rearrangement uses TRBV27 and TRBJ1-5, with 9 bases aligning to TRBD1. V shed 5 bases, J shed 2 bases, and the junction held 10 bases outside the gene matches. Germline CDR1 and CDR2: MNHEY and SMNVEV (reference sequence). CDR3 size: 17 residues. The CDR3 nucleotides are TGTGCCAGCAGTGTCGGGACAGGGAACAAGGGCAATCAGCCCCAGCATTTT. Translated: CASSVGTGNKGNQPQHF.

This chain uses TRBV15 with TRBJ2-5; 7 bases are a match to TRBD2. The V gene's germline CDR1 is LNHNV and CDR2 YYDKDF (reference sequence). The CDR3 is made up of 14 amino acids. J gave up 3 bases and V 4 bases, and 5 bases lay outside the gene matches. The DNA for the CDR3 is TGTGCCACCAGCAAGGATACTAGCGAAGAGACCCAGTACTTC. It yields the protein CATSKDTSEETQYF.

V gene TRBV20-1 combines with J gene TRBJ2-1; tentative D call: TRBD2 (5 bases). Germline values: CDR1 DFQATT, CDR2 SNEGSKA (reference sequence). The length of the CDR3 is 11 residues. The V and J ends lost 7 bases and 8 bases respectively, with 12 bases between them. In DNA form, the CDR3 reads TGCAGTGGAGAGGGCGGACATGAGCAGTTCTTC. It translates to CSGEGGHEQFF.

The chain's CDR3 is CASSYNGGLTDTQYF. As DNA, the CDR3 is TGTGCCAGCAGTTATAATGGCGGACTCACAGATACGCAGTATTTT. This chain joins TRBV6-5 and TRBJ2-3; possibly TRBD2 for D (5 bases). Germline CDR1 MNHEY, CDR2 SVGAGI. This CDR3 comprises 15 residues. V shed 3 bases and J shed 2 bases, with 12 bases lying between them.

The chain recombines TRBV19 with TRBJ2-6, with a weak D call TRBD2 (6 bases). Germline V gene sequence: CDR1 LNHDA, CDR2 SQIVND (reference sequence). The CDR3 contains 17 residues. V lost 4 bases, J lost 2 bases, and 15 bases lay in between. The CDR3 protein is CASSTREVGTGANVLTF. CDR3 bases: TGTGCCAGTAGTACCAGGGAGGTGGGCACTGGGGCCAACGTCCTGACTTTC. Full variable domain (outside the CDR3, taken from reference TRBV19 and TRBJ2-6): DGGITQSPKYLFRKEGQNVTLSCEQNLNHDAMYWYRQDPGQGLRLIYYSQIVNDFQKGDIAEGYSVSREKKESFPLTVTSAQKNPTAFYLCASSTREVGTGANVLTFGAGSRLTVL.

The CDR3 DNA follows: TGCGCCAGCATGTTAGTTAGCACAGATACGCAGTATTTT. It yields the protein CASMLVSTDTQYF. The chain joins TRBV5-1 to TRBJ2-3; no definite D call. The length of the CDR3 is 13 residues. CDR1 SGHRS and CDR2 YFSETQ come from the germline V gene. The V gene lost 6 bases and the J gene lost 0 bases, with 8 bases spanning the gap. Drawing the rest from reference TRBV5-1 and TRBJ2-3, the complete variable domain is KAGVTQTPRYLIKTRGQQVTLSCSPISGHRSVSWYQQTPGQGLQFLFEYFSETQRNKGNFPGRFSGRQFSNSRSEMNVSTLELGDSALYLCASMLVSTDTQYFGPGTRLTVL.

The chain's CDR3 is CASSPIAGGGETQYF. CDR3 nucleotide sequence: TGTGCCAGCAGCCCCATAGCGGGGGGCGGAGAGACCCAGTACTTC. This chain links TRBV3-1 (or the pseudogene TRBV3-2) with TRBJ2-5; TRBD2 matches 10 bases. This CDR3 has 15 amino acids. Trimming cost V 4 bases and J 4 bases; bases outside gene matches: 6. From germline, CDR1 is LGHDT and CDR2 YNNKEL (reference sequence).

The J gene is TRBJ1-1, the V gene TRBV28; no definite D call. The CDR3 has 15 amino acids. V dropped 1 base and J dropped 0 bases, with 9 bases sitting between them. Germline V gives CDR1 MDHEN, CDR2 SYDVKM. In DNA, the CDR3 is TGTGCCAGCAGTTTATCGATCACTATGAACACTGAAGCTTTCTTT. Amino acids: CASSLSITMNTEAFF.

The chain couples TRBV6-1 to TRBJ1-2; 10 bases are a match to TRBD1. Germline lookup yields CDR1 MNHNS and CDR2 SASEGT. CDR3 length: 15 residues. After removal of 3 bases from V and 2 bases from J, the junction contained 3 bases not matched to a gene. Here the CDR3 reads CASSDPTGGNYGYTF. The CDR3 coding sequence is TGTGCCAGCAGTGACCCGACAGGGGGCAACTATGGCTACACCTTC.

The rearrangement links TRBV11-3 to TRBJ2-3; TRBD1 matches 10 bases. Germline V lookup: CDR1 SGHNT, CDR2 YENEEA. The CDR3 has 16 residues. J gave up 2 bases and V 5 bases, and 7 bases lay outside the gene matches. The chain's CDR3 is CASSAGTGAYTDTQYF. CDR3 DNA: TGTGCCAGCAGCGCAGGGACAGGGGCCTACACAGATACGCAGTATTTT.

J is TRBJ1-2 and V is TRBV12-3 or TRBV12-4, with 9 bases lining up with TRBD1. Unmatched junction bases numbered 3, after V lost 5 bases and J lost 5 bases. The CDR3 spans 13 residues. The CDR3 loop is CASSPGQGYGYTF. The CDR3 nucleotides read TGTGCCAGCAGTCCGGGACAGGGATATGGCTACACCTTC.

The rearrangement links TRBV7-9 to TRBJ1-2, with a tentative D call TRBD1 (5 bases). The length of the CDR3 is 11 residues. Germline-derived CDR1 and CDR2 are SEHNR and FQNEAQ (reference sequence). V lost 6 bases, J lost 9 bases, and 11 bases lay in between. CDR3 amino acids: CASSSGGSYTF. CDR3 DNA sequence: TGTGCCAGCAGTTCCGGGGGGAGCTACACCTTC.

The table lists this clone with a count of one. The J gene is TRBJ2-7, the V gene TRBV19; the match to TRBD2 covers 11 bases. The J segment lost 7 bases and the V segment lost 6 bases, leaving 5 bases of the junction unmatched. The CDR3 is 13 amino acids. In germline, CDR1 is LNHDA, CDR2 SQIVND (reference sequence). The CDR3 bases are TGTGCCAGTAGACTAGCGGGAGAGGGGGAGCAGTACTTC. Its translation is CASRLAGEGEQYF. The full variable domain, rest sourced from reference TRBV19 and TRBJ2-7, is DGGITQSPKYLFRKEGQNVTLSCEQNLNHDAMYWYRQDPGQGLRLIYYSQIVNDFQKGDIAEGYSVSREKKESFPLTVTSAQKNPTAFYLCASRLAGEGEQYFGPGTRLTVT.

The V call is TRBV6-5, the J call TRBJ1-2; 7 bases are a match to TRBD1. This CDR3 is built from 12 residues. Germline V lookup: CDR1 MNHEY, CDR2 SVGAGI. V was clipped by 4 bases and J by 8 bases; unmatched bases: 4. CDR3 DNA: TGTGCCAGCAGTTTCACAGGGGCCGGCTACACCTTC. It codes for CASSFTGAGYTF.

This chain links TRBV4-1 with TRBJ2-5, with a weak D call TRBD2 (6 bases). Germline values: CDR1 MGHRA, CDR2 YSYEKL. The CDR3 consists of 15 residues. V was clipped by 1 base and J by 5 bases, with 14 bases between them. CDR3 in amino acids: CASSQGDLVGETQYF. Here the CDR3 DNA reads TGCGCCAGCAGCCAAGGGGACTTAGTAGGGGAGACCCAGTACTTC.

The chain carries TRBV11-2 and TRBJ2-4, with D tentatively TRBD2 (5 bases). V was trimmed by 5 bases and J by 0 bases, leaving 11 bases between them. The CDR3 loop spans 15 amino acids. Germline CDR1 is SGHAT and CDR2 is FQNNGV. The CDR3 region has the DNA TGTGCCAGCAGCCGCCGAGGGCTAGCCAAAAACATTCAGTACTTC. The encoded protein is CASSRRGLAKNIQYF.